One sample yielded the 25 T cell receptor beta chains listed below, sequenced in a study of T cells in Graves' hyperthyroidism and ophthalmopathy. The CDR3 regions of TCR beta were amplified from RNA transcripts. RT-PCR in the first round (using the HTBI primer set) targeted the TCR CDR3. A single record per CDR3 protein comes from TCRdb applying MiXCR to the multiplex PCR reads. The data contain some 490,000 distinct CDR3 sequences, around 16% of them singletons. The sample taken for sequencing was blood. The receptors stem from a woman aged 25 to 39 with Graves' ophthalmopathy.

This clonotype occurred many times. This sequence joins TRBV7-2 and TRBJ1-6; no reliable D call. Germline values: CDR1 SGHTA, CDR2 FQGNSA. The CDR3 sequence is 16 residues long. Trimming cost V 2 bases and J 6 bases, with 14 bases left between them. As DNA, the CDR3 is TGTGCCAGCAGCTTAATCGTTTCTACTTTTAATTCACCCCTCCACTTT. This gives the protein CASSLIVSTFNSPLHF.

The rearrangement joins TRBV6-1 to TRBJ2-2, with 10 nucleotides matching TRBD2. Germline V gene sequence: CDR1 MNHNS, CDR2 SASEGT. The CDR3 extends over 15 amino acids. Trimming at V came to 9 bases and at J to 6 bases, leaving 10 bases not matched to a gene. The CDR3 sequence: CASSPGTSDAGELFF. The CDR3 DNA is TGTGCCAGTAGTCCCGGGACTAGCGACGCCGGGGAGCTGTTTTTT.

This clonotype was seen a handful of times. The chain links TRBV24-1 to TRBJ2-1; possible D gene TRBD1, 7 bases. The CDR3 contains 14 residues. Germline V lookup: CDR1 KGHDR, CDR2 SFDVKD. V was cut by 7 bases and J by 0 bases, with 9 bases left in between. The CDR3 reads CATSQGGSYNEQFF. CDR3 DNA: TGTGCCACCAGCCAGGGGGGCTCCTACAATGAGCAGTTCTTC.

This clonotype was detected many times. The rearrangement joins TRBV27 to TRBJ2-7; D possibly matches TRBD1 or TRBD2 (5 bases each). Germline V gene sequence: CDR1 MNHEY, CDR2 SMNVEV (reference sequence). The V gene lost 2 bases and the J gene lost 5 bases, with 16 bases spanning the gap. CDR3 size: 15 residues. CDR3 sequence (DNA): TGTGCCAGCAGTTTAGGGACCGTATACAGCCACGAGCAGTACTTC. Translated: CASSLGTVYSHEQYF.

This clonotype has at least ten counts. This chain connects TRBV7-2 to TRBJ2-3; maybe TRBD2 (5 bases). The ends were cut back, 1 base at V and 4 bases at J, with 9 bases in the middle. The CDR3 contains 14 residues. The germline CDR1 and CDR2 sequences are SGHTA and FQGNSA. CDR3 in DNA: TGTGCCAGCAGCTTAGACCTAGCCTCAGATACGCAGTATTTT. Amino acids: CASSLDLASDTQYF.

This clonotype was recorded at least ten times. J is TRBJ2-3 and V is TRBV5-1; TRBD2 aligns across 8 bases. The germline CDR1 and CDR2 sequences are SGHRS and YFSETQ. This CDR3 has 14 residues. Trimming cost V 2 bases and J 6 bases; bases outside gene matches: 5. The CDR3 loop is CASSFVGTRDTQYF. For the CDR3, the DNA is TGCGCCAGCAGCTTTGTGGGGACTAGGGATACGCAGTATTTT.

This rearrangement joins TRBV4-2 to TRBJ2-1, with D perhaps TRBD2 (6 bases). Trimming took 3 bases from V and 2 from J, leaving 14 bases between them. CDR3 length equals 16 residues. Germline lookup yields CDR1 LGHNA and CDR2 YNFKEQ. The chain's CDR3 is CASSQLGSGPYNEQFF. The DNA for the CDR3 is TGTGCCAGCAGCCAGCTGGGTAGCGGTCCCTACAATGAGCAGTTCTTC.

The V and J genes are TRBV10-3 and TRBJ2-3; tentatively, D is TRBD2 (5 bases). CDR1 is ENHRY and CDR2 is SYGVKD in the germline V gene. The CDR3 sequence is 19 residues long. V lost 0 bases, J lost 0 bases, and 19 bases lay in between. The CDR3: CAISESYEKAETSTDTQYF. The CDR3 nucleotides read TGTGCCATCAGTGAGTCGTATGAGAAAGCGGAGACCAGCACAGATACGCAGTATTTT.

Ten or more counts support this clonotype. This chain connects TRBV5-1 to TRBJ2-4; D could derive from TRBD1 or TRBD2 (5 bases each). CDR3 size: 13 residues. The V end was cut by 3 bases, the J end by 8 bases, with 12 bases between. CDR1 is SGHRS and CDR2 is YFSETQ in the germline V gene. CDR3 nucleotide sequence: TGCGCCAGCAGCTCCGTAAGAGGGGACATTCAGTACTTC. Protein product: CASSSVRGDIQYF. The full variable domain, with the rest looked up from reference TRBV5-1 and TRBJ2-4, is KAGVTQTPRYLIKTRGQQVTLSCSPISGHRSVSWYQQTPGQGLQFLFEYFSETQRNKGNFPGRFSGRQFSNSRSEMNVSTLELGDSALYLCASSSVRGDIQYFGAGTRLSVL.

The V call is TRBV10-3, the J call TRBJ2-2; D perhaps matches TRBD2 (5 bases). Trimming stripped 7 bases from V and 3 bases from J, with 12 bases between. CDR3 length: 14 residues. Germline-derived CDR1 and CDR2 are ENHRY and SYGVKD. The CDR3 nucleotides are TGTGCCATCAATCGGCAAGCGGACACCGGGGAGCTGTTTTTT. It is translated as CAINRQADTGELFF.

This clonotype was seen more than once but under ten times. The chain links TRBV12-3 or TRBV12-4 to TRBJ2-1, with 11 bases fitting TRBD2. J lost 6 bases, V lost 3 bases, and 4 bases had no gene match. The CDR3 covers 15 residues. CDR3 sequence (DNA): TGTGCCAGCAGTTTGACTAGCGGGAAAAGCAATGAGCAGTTCTTC. This sequence encodes CASSLTSGKSNEQFF.

This clonotype was counted many times. The chain employs TRBV6-2 or TRBV6-3 and TRBJ2-2, with 8 positions matching TRBD2. This CDR3 is 16 amino acids long. Germline CDR1 MNHEY, CDR2 SVGEGT. Germline trimming cut 7 bases from V and 7 bases from J; bases unmatched to any gene: 14. The CDR3 loop is CASTAYSGTSNGELFF. CDR3 nucleotides: TGTGCCAGCACTGCATATAGCGGGACTTCAAACGGGGAGCTGTTTTTT.

The chain uses TRBV3-1 and TRBJ2-2; no definite D call. The V end lost 6 bases, the J end lost 4 bases, and 3 bases lay between the germline ends. From germline, CDR1 is LGHDT and CDR2 YNNKEL (reference sequence). CDR3 length equals 11 residues. The DNA of the CDR3 is TGTGCCAGCAGATTCACCGGGGAGCTGTTTTTT. Translation: CASRFTGELFF.

This chain links TRBV6-5 with TRBJ2-7; TRBD1 might be the D (6 bases). V lost 10 bases and J 1 base, leaving 20 bases between the germline ends. The CDR3 has 15 residues. Per germline, CDR1 MNHEY and CDR2 SVGAGI. The CDR3 region has the DNA TGTGCCACCACTCAGTCAGGGGCCCTTTCCTACGAGCAGTACTTC. Residues: CATTQSGALSYEQYF.

The rearrangement uses TRBV20-1 and TRBJ2-3; 10 nucleotides align to TRBD2. CDR1 is DFQATT, CDR2 SNEGSKA, per germline (reference sequence). The CDR3 is made up of 13 amino acids. Losses at the gene ends were 4 bases for V and 8 bases for J; bases not matched to a gene: 6. In nucleotides, the CDR3 is TGCAGTGCTACTAGCGGGAGCATTATTACGCAGTATTTT. Translated: CSATSGSIITQYF.

The chain employs TRBV10-3 and TRBJ1-4; TRBD1 agrees at 8 bases. This CDR3 is built from 14 residues. Trimming cost V 3 bases and J 8 bases; bases outside gene matches: 5. CDR1 and CDR2 from the germline V gene are ENHRY and SYGVKD. The CDR3 region is CAISDHDRGEKLFF. The CDR3 nucleotides are TGTGCCATCAGTGACCACGACAGGGGCGAAAAACTGTTTTTT.

The V and J genes are TRBV6-1 and TRBJ1-4; D perhaps matches TRBD1 (6 bases). The V gene's germline CDR1 is MNHNS and CDR2 SASEGT. The CDR3 contains 16 residues. The V gene lost 6 bases and the J gene lost 0 bases, with 14 bases spanning the gap. The CDR3 DNA sequence: TGTGCCAGCAGATCCAACAGACAGGCAACTAATGAAAAACTGTTTTTT. Residues: CASRSNRQATNEKLFF.

The chain carries TRBV15 and TRBJ2-3; D perhaps matches TRBD1 (5 bases). V dropped 5 bases and J dropped 11 bases, with 11 bases sitting between them. From germline, CDR1 is LNHNV and CDR2 YYDKDF (reference sequence). The CDR3 is made up of 11 amino acids. CDR3 in DNA: TGTGCCACCAGCCCCAGGGTAGGGCAGTATTTT. Protein sequence: CATSPRVGQYF.

Of note for this clonotype: Just one base apart from a much larger clone, this may be a read error. In DNA form, the CDR3 reads TGTGCCAGCACCCGACTAGCAGGACCCTCAGAGACCCAGCACTTC. Translated: CASTRLAGPSETQHF. The chain combines TRBV3-2 with TRBJ2-5; TRBD2 reflects the table's D call only, with no check against the DNA. TRBV3-2 is a documented pseudogene. The CDR3 covers 15 residues.

In its sample, this clonotype was seen a few times. V is TRBV20-1 and J is TRBJ2-1; D is unresolved. CDR1 is DFQATT, CDR2 SNEGSKA, per germline (reference sequence). The length of the CDR3 is 12 residues. V lost 1 base and J lost 10, with 11 bases in between. In DNA form, the CDR3 reads TGCAGTGCTAGAGCCGACGGAGAAGAGCAGTTCTTC. Its translation is CSARADGEEQFF.

The chain uses TRBV12-3 or TRBV12-4 and TRBJ2-7, with D possibly matching TRBD1 (5 bases). V was clipped by 5 bases and J by 2 bases, with 13 bases between them. The CDR3 has 14 residues. DNA of the CDR3: TGTGCCAGCAGTCCCGGGCCGACAGCCTACGAGCAGTACTTC. This codes for CASSPGPTAYEQYF.

This clonotype was detected ten times or more. The chain recombines TRBV5-6 with TRBJ2-1, with D possibly matching TRBD2 (6 bases). V was clipped by 4 bases and J by 4 bases, with 15 bases between them. Germline loops: CDR1 SGHDT, CDR2 YYEEEE. This CDR3 comprises 15 residues. The CDR3 coding sequence is TGTGCCAGCAGCGTACTGGGGGGAAATTACAATGAGCAGTTCTTC. Translation gives CASSVLGGNYNEQFF.

Only a few counts were recorded for this clonotype. This chain links TRBV27 with TRBJ2-2, with D perhaps being TRBD1 or TRBD2 (5 bases each). Germline V gene data show CDR1 as MNHEY and CDR2 as SMNVEV (reference sequence). This CDR3 is 17 amino acids long. V was pared by 4 bases and J by 6 bases, with 21 bases between. The CDR3 DNA is TGTGCCAGCAGTTCCCCCGCCTATGGGGGTAAGGCCGGGGAGCTGTTTTTT. This encodes CASSSPAYGGKAGELFF.

This clonotype was seen many times. V gene TRBV6-1 combines with J gene TRBJ2-3, with D possibly matching TRBD2 (6 bases). V was cut by 6 bases and J by 0 bases, with 7 bases left in between. The germline CDR1 and CDR2 sequences are MNHNS and SASEGT. This CDR3 comprises 13 residues. CDR3 DNA: TGTGCCAGCAGACTAGCAAGCACAGATACGCAGTATTTT. Its translation is CASRLASTDTQYF.

This clonotype was recorded many times. The rearrangement uses TRBV5-1 and TRBJ2-3, with TRBD1 as a possible D gene (5 bases). CDR1 SGHRS and CDR2 YFSETQ come from the germline V gene. The CDR3 sequence is 14 residues long. The ends were cut back, 0 bases at V and 5 bases at J, with 10 bases in the middle. CDR3 DNA: TGCGCCAGCAGCTTGGCGGCAGGGAAAGATACGCAGTATTTT. Its protein is CASSLAAGKDTQYF.